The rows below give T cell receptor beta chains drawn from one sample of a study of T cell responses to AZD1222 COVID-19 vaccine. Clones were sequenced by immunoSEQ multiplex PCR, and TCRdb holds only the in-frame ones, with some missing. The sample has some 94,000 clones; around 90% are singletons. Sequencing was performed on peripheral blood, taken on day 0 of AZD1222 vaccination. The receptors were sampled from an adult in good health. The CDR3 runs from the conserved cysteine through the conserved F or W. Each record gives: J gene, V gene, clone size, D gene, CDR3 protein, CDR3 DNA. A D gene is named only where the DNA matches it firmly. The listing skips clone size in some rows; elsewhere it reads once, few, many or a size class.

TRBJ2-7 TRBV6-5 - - CASSYSKRGFHEQYF TGTGCCAGCAGTTACTCGAAAAGAGGGTTCCACGAGCAGTACTTC
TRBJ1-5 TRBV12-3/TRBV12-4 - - CASRRETNQPQHF TGTGCCAGCAGGAGAGAGACTAATCAGCCCCAGCATTTT
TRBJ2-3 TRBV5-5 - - CASSLVGYRDTDTQYF TGTGCCAGCAGCTTGGTCGGTTACAGGGACACAGATACGCAGTATTTT
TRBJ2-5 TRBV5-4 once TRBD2 CASSSGRAETQYF TGTGCCAGCAGCTCGGGGAGGGCAGAGACCCAGTACTTC
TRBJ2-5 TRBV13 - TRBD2 CASSLGLAGDQETQYF TGTGCCAGCAGCTTAGGGCTAGCGGGGGACCAAGAGACCCAGTACTTC
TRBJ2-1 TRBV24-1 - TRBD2 CATRSIQAGANNEQFF TGTGCCACCAGGAGCATACAAGCGGGAGCAAACAATGAGCAGTTCTTC
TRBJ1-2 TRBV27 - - CASSTGRGNGYTF TGTGCCAGCAGTACCGGGCGGGGGAATGGCTACACCTTC
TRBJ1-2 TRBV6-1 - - CASSEIRLSDPNYGYTF TGTGCCAGCAGTGAAATCAGGCTCTCCGATCCTAACTATGGCTACACCTTC
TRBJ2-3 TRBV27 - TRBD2 CASSPLAGDQSDTQYF TGTGCCAGCAGTCCGTTAGCGGGGGATCAGTCAGATACGCAGTATTTT
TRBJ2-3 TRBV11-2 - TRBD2 CASSLALLGGGPDTQYF TGTGCCAGCAGCTTAGCCCTCTTGGGCGGGGGGCCCGATACGCAGTATTTT
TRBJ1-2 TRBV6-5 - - CASKRDGLNYGYTF TGTGCCAGCAAAAGGGACGGCCTTAACTATGGCTACACCTTC
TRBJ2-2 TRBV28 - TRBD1 CASSLGPGTGNTGELFF TGTGCCAGCAGTTTAGGTCCCGGGACAGGGAACACCGGGGAGCTGTTTTTT
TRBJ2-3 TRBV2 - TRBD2 CASRDKREGTDTQYF TGTGCCAGCAGGGACAAGCGGGAGGGCACAGATACGCAGTATTTT
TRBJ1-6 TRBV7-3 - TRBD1 CASSFDRGTNSPLHF TGTGCCAGCAGTTTTGACAGGGGAACTAATTCACCCCTCCACTTT
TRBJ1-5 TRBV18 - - CASSPRVTGGQPQHF TGTGCCAGCTCACCAAGAGTAACGGGCGGTCAGCCCCAGCATTTT
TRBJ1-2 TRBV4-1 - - CASSQDPAGHYGYTF TGCGCCAGCAGCCAAGATCCGGCAGGCCACTATGGCTACACCTTC
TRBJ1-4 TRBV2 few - CASSYGTFGEKLFF TGTGCCAGCAGTTACGGGACGTTCGGCGAAAAACTGTTTTTT
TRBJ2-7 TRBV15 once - CATSRTAGSYEQYF TGTGCCACCAGCAGAACGGCGGGTTCCTACGAGCAGTACTTC
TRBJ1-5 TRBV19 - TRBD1 CASSTRDRDQPQHF TGTGCCAGTAGTACCCGGGACAGAGATCAGCCCCAGCATTTT
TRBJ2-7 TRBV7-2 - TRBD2 CASSLAGGPSEQYF TGTGCCAGCAGCTTAGCGGGAGGGCCATCCGAGCAGTACTTC
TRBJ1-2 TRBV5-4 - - CASSFRGQTGGYTF TGTGCCAGCAGCTTTCGGGGCCAAACCGGTGGCTACACCTTC
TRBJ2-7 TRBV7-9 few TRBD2 CASSSGLAGGASYEQYF TGTGCCAGCAGCTCCGGACTAGCGGGAGGAGCTTCCTACGAGCAGTACTTC
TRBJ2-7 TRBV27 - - CASSSRLGDVQYF TGTGCCAGCAGTTCCCGCCTCGGGGATGTGCAGTACTTC
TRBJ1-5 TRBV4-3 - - CASSQAWGGIDQPQHF TGCGCCAGCAGCCAAGCCTGGGGGGGGATCGATCAGCCCCAGCATTTT